This T cell receptor (beta chain) was identified during a study of shared clonotypes between healthy human individuals. Each subset's genomic DNA was shared equally among a number of immunoSEQ plates. The sequenced material, unsorted PBMC DNA, was run on ten immunoSEQ deep assay plates. TCRdb keeps only in-frame clones here, not all; method: immunoSEQ multiplex PCR. This sample yields roughly 450,000 clones, of which about four fifths are seen a single time; 13% belongs to the top ten. Notes on this clone: Other nucleotide sequences from this sample produce the same CDR3.

Healthy adults negative for HIV, lacking recent acute infections or vaccinations, served as donors. The donor cohort consisted entirely of Caucasian adults residing in Nashville, Tennessee. Trimming left V 4 bases short and J 3 bases short, with 8 bases between. CDR1 is MGHDK, CDR2 SYGVNS, per germline. The CDR3 has 13 residues. This sequence was found in a woman aged 40 to 55 in good health. Some clones in this sample may be carry-over from other donors' samples. Sequenced sample: PBMCs. The genes are TRBV25-1 and TRBJ2-3, with a weak D call TRBD2 (6 bases). The DNA for the CDR3 is TGTGCCAGCAGTGGTGCGGGAACAGATACGCAGTATTTT. It codes for CASSGAGTDTQYF.